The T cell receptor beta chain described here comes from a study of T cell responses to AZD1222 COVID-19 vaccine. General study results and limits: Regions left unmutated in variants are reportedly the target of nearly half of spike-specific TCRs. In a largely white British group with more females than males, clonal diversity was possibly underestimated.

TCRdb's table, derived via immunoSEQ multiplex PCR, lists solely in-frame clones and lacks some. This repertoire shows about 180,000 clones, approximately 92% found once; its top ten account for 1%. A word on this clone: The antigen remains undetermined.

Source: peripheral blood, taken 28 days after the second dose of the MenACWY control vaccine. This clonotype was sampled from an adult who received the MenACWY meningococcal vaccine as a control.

CDR3 nucleotides: TGTGCCAGTAGTATAGATCTTAGCAGGGTTGGGCAGCCCCAGCATTTT. Its translation is CASSIDLSRVGQPQHF. This chain connects TRBV19 to TRBJ1-5, with D perhaps TRBD1 (5 bases). CDR3 length equals 16 residues. The V and J ends lost 0 bases and 7 bases respectively, with 16 bases between them. In germline, CDR1 is LNHDA, CDR2 SQIVND (reference sequence).